This TCR beta chain stems from a study of neurological immune-mediated disorders. General study findings and limits: Falling below healthy controls, multiple sclerosis showed the least TCR clonal expansion, while HTLV-1-associated myelopathy showed the most. Private repertoires in all groups were suggested by the absence of shared CDR3 amino acid sequences among expanded clones across subjects.

Noted time point: longitudinal time-point 1 (baseline). Unsorted libraries were prepared from 2 million PBMCs that had been stored at -80 C. V was clipped by 11 bases and J by 8 bases; unmatched bases: 13. The CDR3 has 13 residues. In germline, CDR1 is MNHNS, CDR2 SASEGT. The making of cDNA relied on 5'RACE with 10-nucleotide random UMIs. From the 5' RACE reads, TCRdb called clonotypes with MiXCR, one entry per CDR3 protein. The sample records about 49,000 distinct CDR3 sequences, 9% to 10% being singletons. There are many counts of this clonotype. Its antigen is currently unknown. The sequence derives from a woman in her thirties or forties in good health. Source material: PBMCs. V usage is TRBV6-1 and J usage is TRBJ1-2; TRBD1 aligns across 8 bases. In DNA form, the CDR3 reads TGTGCCGGAACGAGGACAGGGAGCGGAGGCTACACCTTC. Its translation is CAGTRTGSGGYTF.